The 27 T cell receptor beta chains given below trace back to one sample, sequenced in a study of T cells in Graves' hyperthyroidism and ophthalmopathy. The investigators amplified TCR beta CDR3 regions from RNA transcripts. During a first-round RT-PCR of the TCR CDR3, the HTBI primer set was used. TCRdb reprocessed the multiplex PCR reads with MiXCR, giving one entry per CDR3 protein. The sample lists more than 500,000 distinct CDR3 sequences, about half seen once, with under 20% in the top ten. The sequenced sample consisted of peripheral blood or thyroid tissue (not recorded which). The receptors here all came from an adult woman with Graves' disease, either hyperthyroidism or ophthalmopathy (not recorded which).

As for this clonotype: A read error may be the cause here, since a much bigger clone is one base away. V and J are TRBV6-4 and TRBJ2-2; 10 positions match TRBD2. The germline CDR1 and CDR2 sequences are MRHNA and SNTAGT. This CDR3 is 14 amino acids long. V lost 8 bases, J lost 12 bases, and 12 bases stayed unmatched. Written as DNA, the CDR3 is TGTGCCAGCGGTGCCTTCCTAGCGGGAGACAAGCTGTTTTTT. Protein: CASGAFLAGDKLFF.

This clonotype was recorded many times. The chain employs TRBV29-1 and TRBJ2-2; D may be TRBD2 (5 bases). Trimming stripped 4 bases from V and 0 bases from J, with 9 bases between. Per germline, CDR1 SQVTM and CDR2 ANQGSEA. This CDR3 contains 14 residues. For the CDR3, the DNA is TGCAGCGTTGGGGGTAGCGCGAACACCGGGGAGCTGTTTTTT. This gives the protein CSVGGSANTGELFF.

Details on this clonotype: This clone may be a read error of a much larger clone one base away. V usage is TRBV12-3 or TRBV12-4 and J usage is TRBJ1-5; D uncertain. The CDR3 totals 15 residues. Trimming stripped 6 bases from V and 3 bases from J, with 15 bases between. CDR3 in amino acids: CASSYRLGFNQPQHF. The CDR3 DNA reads TGTGCCAGCAGCTATCGACTGGGTTTCAATCAGCCCCAGCATTTT.

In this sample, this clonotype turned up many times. CDR3 loop: CATSRGGDGYTF. As DNA, the CDR3 is TGTGCCACCAGCAGAGGAGGGGACGGCTACACCTTC. The chain is built from TRBV15 and TRBJ1-2, with D maybe TRBD1 (5 bases). Germline CDR1 is LNHNV and CDR2 is YYDKDF (reference sequence). CDR3 length: 12 amino acids. V was clipped by 1 base and J by 8 bases, with 8 bases between them.

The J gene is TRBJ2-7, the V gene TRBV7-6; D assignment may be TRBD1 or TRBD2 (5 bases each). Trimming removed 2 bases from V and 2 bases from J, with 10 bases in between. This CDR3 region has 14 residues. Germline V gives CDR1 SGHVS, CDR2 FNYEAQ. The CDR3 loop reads CASSLLGETYEQYF. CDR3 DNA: TGTGCCAGCAGCTTACTGGGGGAGACCTACGAGCAGTACTTC.

CDR3 sequence reads: CSAMDRVGGNSPLHF. Written as DNA, the CDR3 is TGCAGTGCTATGGACAGGGTAGGGGGTAATTCACCCCTCCACTTT. The rearrangement links TRBV20-1 to TRBJ1-6; TRBD1 agrees at 8 bases. Per germline, CDR1 DFQATT and CDR2 SNEGSKA (reference sequence). V lost 4 bases, J lost 6 bases, and 8 bases stayed unmatched. This CDR3 contains 15 residues.

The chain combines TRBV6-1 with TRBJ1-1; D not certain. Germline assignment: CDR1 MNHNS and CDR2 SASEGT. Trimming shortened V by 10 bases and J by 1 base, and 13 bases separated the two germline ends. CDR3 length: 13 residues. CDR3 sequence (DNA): TGTGCCATCTCGTGGCAGGCGAACACTGAAGCTTTCTTT. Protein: CAISWQANTEAFF.

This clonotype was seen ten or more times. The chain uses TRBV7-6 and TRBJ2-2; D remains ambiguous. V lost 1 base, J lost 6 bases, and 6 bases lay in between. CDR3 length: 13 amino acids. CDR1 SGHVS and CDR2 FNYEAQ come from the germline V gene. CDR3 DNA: TGTGCCAGCAGCTTAGTGGAGTCCGGGGAGCTGTTTTTT. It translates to CASSLVESGELFF. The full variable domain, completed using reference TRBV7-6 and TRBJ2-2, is GAGVSQSPRYKVTKRGQDVALRCDPISGHVSLYWYRQALGQGPEFLTYFNYEAQQDKSGLPNDRFSAERPEGSISTLTIQRTEQRDSAMYRCASSLVESGELFFGEGSRLTVL.

In nucleotides, the CDR3 is TGTGCCATCACCCAGGGAGGCTACACCTTC. Its translation: CAITQGGYTF. The chain has TRBV10-3 and TRBJ1-2, with D possibly TRBD1 on 5 matching bases. The CDR3 covers 10 residues. The ends were cut back, 7 bases at V and 8 bases at J, with 8 bases in the middle. Germline CDR1 ENHRY, CDR2 SYGVKD.

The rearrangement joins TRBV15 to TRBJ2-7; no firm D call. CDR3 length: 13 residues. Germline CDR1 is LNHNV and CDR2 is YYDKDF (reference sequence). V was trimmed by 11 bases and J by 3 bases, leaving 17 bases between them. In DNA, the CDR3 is TGTGCCTCCCCGAGGCAGGATTTCTACGAGCAGTACTTC. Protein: CASPRQDFYEQYF.

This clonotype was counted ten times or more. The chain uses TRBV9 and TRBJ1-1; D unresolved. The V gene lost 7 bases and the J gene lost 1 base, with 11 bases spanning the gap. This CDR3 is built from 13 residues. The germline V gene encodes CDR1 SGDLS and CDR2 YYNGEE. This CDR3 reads CASRRTANTEAFF. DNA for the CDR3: TGTGCCAGCCGACGAACAGCGAACACTGAAGCTTTCTTT.

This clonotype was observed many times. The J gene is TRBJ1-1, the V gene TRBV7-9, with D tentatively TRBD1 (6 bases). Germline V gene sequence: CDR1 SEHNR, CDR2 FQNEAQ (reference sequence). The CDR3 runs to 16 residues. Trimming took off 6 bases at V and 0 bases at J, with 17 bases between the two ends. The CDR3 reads CASSSFEGQLNTEAFF. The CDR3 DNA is TGTGCCAGCAGTTCATTCGAAGGACAGTTGAACACTGAAGCTTTCTTT.

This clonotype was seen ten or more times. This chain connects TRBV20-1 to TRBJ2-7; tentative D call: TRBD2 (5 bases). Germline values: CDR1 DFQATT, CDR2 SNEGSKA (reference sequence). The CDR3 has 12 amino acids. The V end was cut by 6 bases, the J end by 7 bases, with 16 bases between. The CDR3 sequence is CSASRTLGEQYF. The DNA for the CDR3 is TGCAGTGCCTCAAGGACTCTGGGGGAGCAGTACTTC.

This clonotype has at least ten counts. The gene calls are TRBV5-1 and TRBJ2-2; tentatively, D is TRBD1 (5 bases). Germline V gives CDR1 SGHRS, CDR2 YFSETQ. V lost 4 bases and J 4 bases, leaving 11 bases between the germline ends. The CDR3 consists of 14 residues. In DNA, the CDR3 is TGCGCCAGCAGCGCCGGACAAGTCACCGGGGAGCTGTTTTTT. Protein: CASSAGQVTGELFF. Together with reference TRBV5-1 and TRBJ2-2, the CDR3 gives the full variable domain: KAGVTQTPRYLIKTRGQQVTLSCSPISGHRSVSWYQQTPGQGLQFLFEYFSETQRNKGNFPGRFSGRQFSNSRSEMNVSTLELGDSALYLCASSAGQVTGELFFGEGSRLTVL.

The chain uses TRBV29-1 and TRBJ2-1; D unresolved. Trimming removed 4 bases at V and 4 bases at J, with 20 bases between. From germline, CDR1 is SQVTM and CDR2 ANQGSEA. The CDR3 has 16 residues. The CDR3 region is CSVVPPIQDVYNEQFF. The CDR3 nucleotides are TGCAGCGTTGTGCCCCCCATCCAGGACGTGTACAATGAGCAGTTCTTC.

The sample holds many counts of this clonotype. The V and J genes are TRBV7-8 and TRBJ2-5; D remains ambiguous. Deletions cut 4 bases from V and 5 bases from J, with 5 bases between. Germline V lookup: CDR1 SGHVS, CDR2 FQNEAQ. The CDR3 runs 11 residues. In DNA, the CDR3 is TGTGCCAGCAGCTATACGGAGACCCAGTACTTC. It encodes CASSYTETQYF.

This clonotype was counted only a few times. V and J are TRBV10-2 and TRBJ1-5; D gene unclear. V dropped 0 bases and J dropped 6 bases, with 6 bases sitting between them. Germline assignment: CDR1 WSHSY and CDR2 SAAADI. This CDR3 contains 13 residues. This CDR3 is CASSESVSQPQHF. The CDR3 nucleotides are TGCGCCAGCAGTGAGTCCGTTAGTCAGCCCCAGCATTTT.

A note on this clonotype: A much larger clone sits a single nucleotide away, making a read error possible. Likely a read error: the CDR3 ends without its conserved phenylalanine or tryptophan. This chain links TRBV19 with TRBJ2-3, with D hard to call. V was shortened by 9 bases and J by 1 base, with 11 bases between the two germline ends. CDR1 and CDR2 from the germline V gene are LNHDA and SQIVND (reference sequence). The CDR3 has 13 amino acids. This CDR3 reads CASGKPGTDTQYV. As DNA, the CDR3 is TGTGCCAGCGGTAAGCCCGGCACAGATACGCAGTATGTT.

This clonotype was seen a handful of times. The CDR3 region has the DNA TGTGCCATCAGGACAGGGGTTGGCCAGCCCCAGTACTTC. Protein product: CAIRTGVGQPQYF. V is TRBV10-3 and J is TRBJ2-5; 8 nucleotides match TRBD1. Germline loops: CDR1 ENHRY, CDR2 SYGVKD. The CDR3 sequence is 13 residues long. Germline trimming cut 6 bases from V and 9 bases from J; bases unmatched to any gene: 9.

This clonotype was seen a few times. For the CDR3, the DNA is TGTGCCACCAGCAGAGATCGGGGATTCTATGGCTACACCTTC. It specifies CATSRDRGFYGYTF. The chain employs TRBV15 and TRBJ1-2; D is uncertain. The length of the CDR3 is 14 residues. CDR1 and CDR2 from the germline V gene are LNHNV and YYDKDF (reference sequence). V was cut by 0 bases and J by 4 bases, with 9 bases left in between.

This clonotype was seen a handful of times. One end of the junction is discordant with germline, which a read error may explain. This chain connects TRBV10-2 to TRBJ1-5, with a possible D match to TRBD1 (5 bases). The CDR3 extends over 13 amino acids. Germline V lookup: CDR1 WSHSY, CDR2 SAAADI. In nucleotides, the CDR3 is TGTGCCAGCAGTTACGGGACCGAAGGTGCCCAGCATTTT. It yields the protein CASSYGTEGAQHF.

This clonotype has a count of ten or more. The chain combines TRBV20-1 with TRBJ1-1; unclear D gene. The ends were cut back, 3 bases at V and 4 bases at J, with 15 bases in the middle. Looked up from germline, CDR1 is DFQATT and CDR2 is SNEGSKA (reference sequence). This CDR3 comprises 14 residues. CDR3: CSASDRLGFTEAFF. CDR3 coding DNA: TGCAGTGCTAGCGATCGACTGGGATTCACTGAAGCTTTCTTT.

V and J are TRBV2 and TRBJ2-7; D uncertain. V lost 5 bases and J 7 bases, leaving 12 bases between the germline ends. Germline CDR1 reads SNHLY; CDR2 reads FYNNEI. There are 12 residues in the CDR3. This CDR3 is CASSFLGGEQYF. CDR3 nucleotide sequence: TGTGCCAGCAGTTTCTTGGGCGGTGAGCAGTACTTC.

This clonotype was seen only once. The CDR3 region has the DNA TGTGCCAGCAGCTTAAACAGGGGGATTTCACCCCTCCACTTT. This encodes CASSLNRGISPLHF. The J gene is TRBJ1-6, the V gene TRBV6-5, with 8 bases matching TRBD1. The V gene's germline CDR1 is MNHEY and CDR2 SVGAGI. J lost 9 bases, V lost 6 bases, and 7 bases had no gene match. CDR3 length equals 14 residues.

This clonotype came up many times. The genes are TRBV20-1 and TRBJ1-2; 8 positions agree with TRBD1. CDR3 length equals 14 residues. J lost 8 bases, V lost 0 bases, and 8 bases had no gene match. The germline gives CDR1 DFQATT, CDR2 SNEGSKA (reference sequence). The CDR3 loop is CSARDFQGAGGYTF. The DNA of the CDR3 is TGCAGTGCTAGAGATTTCCAGGGGGCTGGAGGCTACACCTTC.

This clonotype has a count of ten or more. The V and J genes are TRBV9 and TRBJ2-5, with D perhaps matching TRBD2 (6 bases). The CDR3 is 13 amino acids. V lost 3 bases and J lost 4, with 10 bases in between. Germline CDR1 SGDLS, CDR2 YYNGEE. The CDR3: CASSAPAGETQYF. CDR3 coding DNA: TGTGCCAGCAGCGCACCAGCGGGAGAGACCCAGTACTTC.

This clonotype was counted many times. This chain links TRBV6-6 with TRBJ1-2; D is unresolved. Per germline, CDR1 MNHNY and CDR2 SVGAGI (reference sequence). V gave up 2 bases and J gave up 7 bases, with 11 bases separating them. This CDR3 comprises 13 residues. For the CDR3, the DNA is TGTGCCAGCAGTTACGACCGAGAAGCTGGCTACACCTTC. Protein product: CASSYDREAGYTF.